A selection of T cell receptor beta chains follows, all from one sample in a study of blood T cell repertoires in COVID-19. Sequencing was performed with immunoSEQ multiplex PCR; in TCRdb, only in-frame clones are kept and a portion is missing. The table includes some 360,000 clones, about 88% detected once. The specimen sequenced was PBMCs or T cells enriched from blood (not recorded which). These receptors were taken from a young woman who had been exposed to COVID-19. Each CDR3 is given without its conserved first and last residue. Each record gives: J gene, CDR3 length, D gene, V gene, CDR3 protein. The D gene is left open where the match is weak.

TRBJ2-1 13 TRBD2 TRBV4-1 ASSHEGLGAGEQF
TRBJ1-1 13 . TRBV9 ASSPRVGENTEAF
TRBJ1-5 12 TRBD1 TRBV18 ASSPDRVNQPQH
TRBJ2-3 14 . TRBV19 ASSTRLGGNTDTQY
TRBJ2-1 15 TRBD2 TRBV27 ASSPMGLAGGSGEQF
TRBJ2-2 12 TRBD2 TRBV2 ASFGRPWTGELF
TRBJ1-1 9 . TRBV5-6 ASSLDSEAF
TRBJ1-6 13 TRBD1 TRBV7-3 ASSLRGQGNSPLH
TRBJ1-5 13 . TRBV27 ASSFGQGSSQPQH
TRBJ1-2 13 . TRBV28 ASLRGYGRSYGYT
TRBJ2-1 15 TRBD2 TRBV4-1 ASSQDPAGRLYNEQF
TRBJ1-1 13 TRBD1 TRBV25-1 ASSEGAGGWTEAF
TRBJ1-2 11 . TRBV7-9 ASSAINRVGYT
TRBJ2-7 13 TRBD2 TRBV11-3 ASSLDHREGYEQY
TRBJ2-3 15 TRBD1 TRBV14 ASSQMGDSPVTDTQY
TRBJ2-1 16 TRBD2 TRBV4-2 ASSQDYGSGSSYNEQF
TRBJ2-2 18 TRBD2 TRBV15 ATSRVVGRRLAGDTGELF
TRBJ1-5 13 . TRBV9 ASSEGDYSNQPQH
TRBJ2-1 11 TRBD1 TRBV6-5 ASRWTGSIEQF
TRBJ1-6 11 . TRBV19 ASSTGTHSPLH
TRBJ2-1 15 TRBD2 TRBV18 ASSPSGLAGAGNEQF
TRBJ2-1 12 TRBD2 TRBV28 AVPGASGYNEQF
TRBJ2-3 13 . TRBV2 ASTAQASGTDTQY
TRBJ2-7 11 . TRBV5-1 ASSLDGTYEQY
TRBJ2-1 12 . TRBV5-1 ASSILSGYNEQF
TRBJ2-1 13 TRBD2 TRBV14 ASSHLLADYNEQF
TRBJ2-2 14 . TRBV19 ASSIKGHANTGELF
TRBJ2-5 12 TRBD2 TRBV10-1 ASSAASGRETQY
TRBJ1-1 13 . TRBV18 ASSPGWRVNTEAF
TRBJ2-5 12 . TRBV27 ASSRVGVEGAQY
TRBJ1-2 11 TRBD1 TRBV2 ASSIQGAGGYT
TRBJ2-1 13 TRBD1 TRBV5-1 ASSLAGGVRNEQF
TRBJ1-1 11 . TRBV3-1/TRBV3-2 ASTNGDHTEAF
TRBJ1-1 12 . TRBV11-2 ASCRDRGNTEAF
TRBJ2-7 10 . TRBV12-3/TRBV12-4 ASSLLGDEQY
TRBJ1-1 12 . TRBV29-1 SGSKGRGNTEAF
TRBJ2-1 13 TRBD2 TRBV5-6 ASSSTSGSHNEQF
TRBJ2-5 11 . TRBV27 ASSLLATETQY
TRBJ2-1 14 . TRBV6-5 ACSYSFGGPNNEQF
TRBJ2-2 14 TRBD2 TRBV7-9 ASSSLPAGVVGELF
TRBJ2-1 10 . TRBV7-9 ASSLYLEVEF
TRBJ1-1 13 . TRBV30 AWSVRWGGGTEAF
TRBJ1-6 12 . TRBV5-1 ASSLPGDNSPLH
TRBJ2-5 13 . TRBV27 ASSLSPGRHETQY
TRBJ1-2 12 . TRBV7-9 ASSRGDVLYGYT
TRBJ1-4 13 TRBD1 TRBV9 ASSVTGDGNEKLF